The T cell receptor beta chain described here comes from a study of T cells expressing NK-cell markers. Germline CDR1 LNHNV, CDR2 YYDKDF (reference sequence). The CDR3 covers 13 residues. TCRdb reprocessed the 5' RACE reads and stores each CDR3 protein as one record, lacking DNA. Its table lists about 460,000 distinct CDR3 sequences. Source material: blood T cells: a sorted CD56 or NKG2C T cell subset, CD4+ or CD8+ T cells, or bulk PBMC T cells (not recorded which). The chain joins TRBV15 to TRBJ1-4; without DNA, the TCRdb call of TRBD1 cannot be checked. This TCR derives from a woman between 50 and 59 years old in good health. The CDR3 loop is CATSGGLNEKLFF.